This is a list of T cell receptor beta chains from one sample in a study of neurological immune-mediated disorders. Each CDR3 protein is one row after TCRdb ran MiXCR on the 5' RACE reads. The sample has tens of thousands of distinct CDR3 sequences, almost 6% seen once; the top ten hold 6.5% to 9%. The material sequenced was PBMCs. The receptors stem from a woman aged 55-69 years with multiple sclerosis. Each CDR3 is given with its conserved first and last residue. Fields, in order: D gene, clone size, J gene, V gene, CDR3 DNA, CDR3 protein. A D gene is named only where the DNA matches it firmly. Some rows mark clone size as missing; the rest say once, few, many or name a class of expanded clone.

>-|many|TRBJ1-2|TRBV5-6
TGTGCCAGCAGCCCTGCAGGGACAATCGCAGGCTACACCTTC
CASSPAGTIAGYTF
>-|many|TRBJ1-2|TRBV5-1
TGCGCCAGCAGCTCCGGGACATACTCTGCCTATGGCTACACCTTC
CASSSGTYSAYGYTF
>-|many|TRBJ2-5|TRBV20-1
TGCAGTGCTAGTAGGGGGGGGGCCTTCGAGACCCAGTACTTC
CSASRGGAFETQYF
>-|many|TRBJ1-1|TRBV5-1
TGCGCCAGCAGCTTGGTCCAACAGGGATTGGGCACTGAAGCTTTCTTT
CASSLVQQGLGTEAFF
>-|many|TRBJ2-6|TRBV5-1
TGCGCCAGCAGCTTAACAGGGAGGACTTCTGGGGCCAACGTCCTGACTTTC
CASSLTGRTSGANVLTF
>-|many|TRBJ1-1|TRBV6-6
TGTGCCAGCAGTCCTCAGGGGAACGCTGAAGCTTTCTTT
CASSPQGNAEAFF
>TRBD1|many|TRBJ2-6|TRBV4-1
TGCGCCAGCCAGGGGGGACAGGGGGCGGCTGGGGCCAACGTCCTGACTTTC
CASQGGQGAAGANVLTF
>-|-|TRBJ1-6|TRBV18
TGTGCCAGCTCACCACCCAGGGACTTCTCACCCCTCCACTTT
CASSPPRDFSPLHF
>-|many|TRBJ1-1|TRBV5-1
TGCGCCAGCAGCTTGGACAGGATGAACACTGAAGCTTTCTTT
CASSLDRMNTEAFF
>-|many|TRBJ1-1|TRBV29-1
TGCAGCGTTGAAGTTTACACTGAAGCTTTCTTT
CSVEVYTEAFF
>-|many|TRBJ2-7|TRBV7-9
TGTGCCAGTACAGGGAACGAGCAGTACTTC
CASTGNEQYF
>-|many|TRBJ1-1|TRBV6-6
TGTGCCAGCACCAGCGGGGTGTCAGGGATCGTCGCTGAAGCTTTCTTT
CASTSGVSGIVAEAFF
>-|many|TRBJ1-2|TRBV5-1
TGCGCCAGCAGCGCGGCAGCAGGATGGGGCTACACCTTC
CASSAAAGWGYTF
>-|many|TRBJ1-2|TRBV20-1
TGCAGTGCTAGCCCCAGGGGTTACTATGGCTACACCTTC
CSASPRGYYGYTF
>-|many|TRBJ1-5|TRBV7-6
TGTGCCAGCAGCTTACGGGGACCCGGTCAGCCCCAGCATTTT
CASSLRGPGQPQHF
>-|many|TRBJ1-4|TRBV12-3/TRBV12-4
TGTGCCAGCAGTCCCCTGTGGCGTGCAACTAATGAAAAACTGTTTTTT
CASSPLWRATNEKLFF
>-|many|TRBJ1-5|TRBV20-1
TGCAGTGCTAGAGATGGGGGGTCCCCCCAGCATTTT
CSARDGGSPQHF
>-|many|TRBJ2-7|TRBV20-1
TGCAGTGCTCCCCCGGGGCAGGGGGGCGAGCAGTACTTC
CSAPPGQGGEQYF
>TRBD1|few|TRBJ1-2|TRBV7-8
TGTGCCAGCAGCACTAGGACAGGGAAAGGCTACACCTTC
CASSTRTGKGYTF
>-|many|TRBJ2-5|TRBV18
TGTGCCAGCTCACTGGGGCACCAAGAGACCCAGTACTTC
CASSLGHQETQYF
>TRBD2|many|TRBJ2-3|TRBV9
TGTGCCAGCAGCGTAGCTGCCGTAGGCGGGGGGCGAGATACGCAGTATTTT
CASSVAAVGGGRDTQYF
>-|many|TRBJ2-3|TRBV29-1
TGCAGCGCCCCTCTAACCGGACACCGGACGCAGTATTTT
CSAPLTGHRTQYF
>-|many|TRBJ2-5|TRBV15
TGTGCCACCAGCAGAGTTGAGGAGACCCAGTACTTC
CATSRVEETQYF
>-|many|TRBJ2-1|TRBV9
TGTGCCAGCAGCGTGGGAGGAGTGGAGCAGTTCTTC
CASSVGGVEQFF
>-|many|TRBJ1-3|TRBV12-3/TRBV12-4
TGTGCCAGCACCATCGGAAACACCATATATTTT
CASTIGNTIYF
>-|few|TRBJ1-6|TRBV4-1
TGCGCCAGCAGCCAAGATCAAGGCGGGCAGTTCATTTGGGTTTCACCCCTCCACTTT
CASSQDQGGQFIWVSPLHF
>TRBD1|few|TRBJ1-1|TRBV12-3/TRBV12-4
TGTGCCAGCACCCAGGGACAGTTGAACACTGAAGCTTTCTTT
CASTQGQLNTEAFF
>-|few|TRBJ1-2|TRBV5-6
TGTGCCAGCAGCCCCCCGGACGGGACGCCTAACTATGGCTACACCTTC
CASSPPDGTPNYGYTF
>-|many|TRBJ1-2|TRBV7-6
TGTGCCAGCAGCTCCCGGGGGGGAGCCGGAGGCTACACCTTC
CASSSRGGAGGYTF
>-|many|TRBJ1-5|TRBV20-1
TGCAGTGCTAGAGACTTTACAGAGTATAGCAATCAGCCCCAGCATTTT
CSARDFTEYSNQPQHF
>TRBD1|many|TRBJ1-6|TRBV5-1
TGCGCCAGCAGCCGGGACAGTAATTCACCCCTCCACTTT
CASSRDSNSPLHF
>-|many|TRBJ1-6|TRBV20-1
TGCAGTGCTCGCAGCCCAGACGCAAATTCACCCCTCCACTTT
CSARSPDANSPLHF
>-|many|TRBJ1-4|TRBV20-1
TGCAGTGCTTCGGATACAACTAATGAAAAACTGTTTTTT
CSASDTTNEKLFF
>-|many|TRBJ2-7|TRBV24-1
TGTGCCACCGAAGGGTATCTTTCCTACGAGCAGTACTTC
CATEGYLSYEQYF
>TRBD1|many|TRBJ1-2|TRBV20-1
TGCAGTGCTAGTTCCCCCCGGGACAGCAAGGGCTACACCTTC
CSASSPRDSKGYTF
>-|many|TRBJ2-3|TRBV18
TGTGCCAGCTCACAGAGACAGACCGCTGGCACAGATACGCAGTATTTT
CASSQRQTAGTDTQYF
>TRBD2|many|TRBJ2-1|TRBV7-2
TGTGCCAGCAGCTCGCGGACTAGCGGGGGGCTGGGCAATGAGCAGTTCTTC
CASSSRTSGGLGNEQFF
>TRBD1|many|TRBJ1-2|TRBV5-1
TGCGCCAGCAGCACAGATCCGGGACAGCACTATGGCTACACCTTC
CASSTDPGQHYGYTF
>-|many|TRBJ2-1|TRBV5-1
TGCGCCAGCAGACTGAGAACAGGGAGCTCCTACAATGAGCAGTTCTTC
CASRLRTGSSYNEQFF
>-|many|TRBJ2-7|TRBV29-1
TGCAGCGTTGAGGGTGATAGGGGCCCCTACGAGCAGTACTTC
CSVEGDRGPYEQYF
>-|many|TRBJ2-3|TRBV3-1
TGTGCCAGCAGCCAGGTGGACAGCGCCGATACGCAGTATTTT
CASSQVDSADTQYF
>TRBD1|-|TRBJ1-1|TRBV12-3/TRBV12-4
TGTGCCAGCAATCCAAGCCGGGACAGGGGGTTTACTGAAGCTTTCTTT
CASNPSRDRGFTEAFF
>-|many|TRBJ1-5|TRBV12-3/TRBV12-4
TGTGCCAGCAGTTTCAGGGCTGTACGTCAGCCCCAGCATTTT
CASSFRAVRQPQHF
>-|many|TRBJ2-5|TRBV21-1
TGTGCCAGCAGCAAGGAAGGAGGACGGCCCAACCTAAAGACCCAGTACTTC
CASSKEGGRPNLKTQYF
>TRBD1|many|TRBJ1-5|TRBV6-2/TRBV6-3
TGTGCCAGCAGTTACGGTAGGGGGCTCCGCATCAATCAGCCCCAGCATTTT
CASSYGRGLRINQPQHF
>-|many|TRBJ1-1|TRBV29-1
TGCAGCGCCGGAGGCCCGAACACTGAAGCTTTCTTT
CSAGGPNTEAFF
>-|many|TRBJ2-3|TRBV29-1
TGCAGCGTTGAACTTAGGGGGACTAGCACAGATACGCAGTATTTT
CSVELRGTSTDTQYF
>-|-|TRBJ1-5|TRBV7-9
TGTTCCAGCAGCTTAGGGAGTAGGACACATCATCAGCCCCAGCATTTT
CSSSLGSRTHHQPQHF